These 23 T cell receptor beta chains were all obtained from the same sample, sequenced in a study of blood T cell repertoires in COVID-19. Libraries were prepared by immunoSEQ multiplex PCR; TCRdb keeps only in-frame clonotypes and omits some of them. Seen here are 200,000 to 300,000 clones, approximately 87% observed once, and the top ten hold about 1.6%. The specimen sequenced was peripheral blood. These receptor sequences come from a woman in her thirties or forties who had recovered from COVID-19.

The rearrangement links TRBV13 to TRBJ1-2; perhaps TRBD1 as D (5 bases). With 4 bases removed from V and 3 bases from J, the gap between germline ends came to 15 bases. This CDR3 spans 15 amino acids. Per germline, CDR1 PRHDT and CDR2 FYEKMQ (reference sequence). The CDR3 spells CASSSLGTGDYGYTF. DNA of the CDR3: TGTGCCAGCAGCTCCCTGGGGACTGGGGACTATGGCTACACCTTC.

The rearrangement links TRBV18 to TRBJ1-6; D perhaps matches TRBD1 (5 bases). Trimming left V 5 bases short and J 7 bases short, with 15 bases between. The CDR3 spans 15 residues. Germline V gene lookup returns CDR1 KGHSH and CDR2 LQKENI. The CDR3 loop is CASSEGLPGNSPLHF. CDR3 coding DNA: TGTGCCAGCTCAGAGGGACTGCCCGGAAATTCACCCCTCCACTTT.

The chain has TRBV7-9 and TRBJ1-1; no clear D gene. V lost 6 bases, J lost 5 bases, and 16 bases lay in between. The CDR3 extends over 14 amino acids. The germline CDR1 and CDR2 sequences are SEHNR and FQNEAQ (reference sequence). The CDR3 region has the DNA TGTGCCAGCAGTTTTGACACCTCAAGTACTGAAGCTTTCTTT. As protein: CASSFDTSSTEAFF.

J is TRBJ2-7 and V is TRBV10-2; a possible D gene is TRBD1 (6 bases). The CDR3 length is 12 residues. V shed 8 bases and J shed 2 bases, with 10 bases lying between them. Germline CDR1 and CDR2: WSHSY and SAAADI. This CDR3 is CASRQEAYEQYF. Written as DNA, the CDR3 is TGCGCCAGCCGACAGGAGGCCTACGAGCAGTACTTC.

The chain joins TRBV28 to TRBJ1-2; D perhaps matches TRBD1 (5 bases). The CDR3 spans 14 residues. Germline V gene sequence: CDR1 MDHEN, CDR2 SYDVKM. V lost 3 bases and J lost 3, with 11 bases in between. CDR3 sequence: CASSFTGSYYGYTF. CDR3 bases: TGTGCCAGCAGTTTTACAGGAAGCTACTATGGCTACACCTTC.

The chain couples TRBV7-2 to TRBJ1-5; 8 bases are a match to TRBD1. The CDR3 spans 16 residues. V lost 0 bases and J lost 3; bases outside the gene matches: 4. Germline V gene data show CDR1 as SGHTA and CDR2 as FQGNSA. The CDR3 sequence is CASSLAAGGINQPQHF. The CDR3 DNA is TGTGCCAGCAGCTTAGCGGCAGGGGGCATCAATCAGCCCCAGCATTTT.

The J gene is TRBJ2-7, the V gene TRBV5-1, with TRBD1 as a possible D gene (5 bases). The CDR3 is 14 residues long. V was pared by 5 bases and J by 2 bases, with 14 bases between. Per the germline V gene, CDR1 is SGHRS and CDR2 is YFSETQ. The CDR3 is CASRRSAGPYEQYF. The CDR3 region has the DNA TGCGCCAGCAGGAGGTCGGCAGGGCCCTACGAGCAGTACTTC.

The chain joins TRBV27 to TRBJ2-7, with 9 bases that match TRBD1. CDR3 length: 16 residues. Germline assignment: CDR1 MNHEY and CDR2 SMNVEV (reference sequence). The V gene end was trimmed by 3 bases and the J gene end by 3 bases; junction bases not matched to a gene: 9. This CDR3 is CASSFTGTGSLYEQYF. CDR3 nucleotides: TGTGCCAGCAGTTTTACCGGGACAGGGTCGCTCTACGAGCAGTACTTC.

A single count supports this clone. The rearrangement joins TRBV27 to TRBJ1-1, with D possibly TRBD1 on 5 matching bases. CDR3 length equals 16 residues. Germline V CDR1 and CDR2: MNHEY, SMNVEV (reference sequence). V lost 0 bases and J 0 bases, leaving 11 bases between the germline ends. The CDR3 reads CASSLSVRTLNTEAFF. The CDR3, as DNA: TGTGCCAGCAGTTTATCGGTAAGGACACTGAACACTGAAGCTTTCTTT.

This chain uses TRBV9 with TRBJ1-3; 7 nucleotides match TRBD1. Trimming cost V 2 bases and J 0 bases; bases outside gene matches: 5. The CDR3 totals 16 residues. Per germline, CDR1 SGDLS and CDR2 YYNGEE. The CDR3 coding sequence is TGTGCCAGCAGCGTGGGGGGACAGAGCTCTGGAAACACCATATATTTT. This sequence encodes CASSVGGQSSGNTIYF. The full variable domain, with the rest looked up from reference TRBV9 and TRBJ1-3, is DSGVTQTPKHLITATGQRVTLRCSPRSGDLSVYWYQQSLDQGLQFLIQYYNGEERAKGNILERFSAQQFPDLHSELNLSSLELGDSALYFCASSVGGQSSGNTIYFGEGSWLTVV.

This chain joins TRBV27 and TRBJ2-1; the D gene is possibly TRBD2 (5 bases). CDR1 is MNHEY, CDR2 SMNVEV, per germline (reference sequence). Trimming cost V 8 bases and J 4 bases, with 15 bases left between them. This CDR3 contains 14 residues. The CDR3 here is CASQNSGPYNEQFF. Written as DNA, the CDR3 is TGTGCCAGCCAGAACAGCGGACCTTACAATGAGCAGTTCTTC.

The chain has TRBV18 and TRBJ2-5; TRBD2 agrees at 12 bases. CDR1 and CDR2 from the germline V gene are KGHSH and LQKENI. Losses at the gene ends were 4 bases for V and 4 bases for J; bases not matched to a gene: 1. The CDR3 totals 14 residues. CDR3 in DNA: TGTGCCAGCTCACGGGGACTAGCGGGAGAGACCCAGTACTTC. Translation gives CASSRGLAGETQYF.

By sample share, this clone is medium-sized. CDR3 in amino acids: CASSGGRGLEQYF. CDR3 nucleotide sequence: TGCGCCAGCAGTGGGGGCAGGGGGCTCGAGCAGTACTTC. The chain is built from TRBV10-1 and TRBJ2-7; 8 nucleotides line up with TRBD1. The CDR3 sequence is 13 residues long. Per the germline V gene, CDR1 is WNHNN and CDR2 is SYGVQD (reference sequence). The ends lost 4 bases at V and 6 bases at J; junction bases unmatched: 5.

The chain recombines TRBV3-1 (or the pseudogene TRBV3-2) with TRBJ1-3, with 9 bases aligning to TRBD1. From germline, CDR1 is LGHDT and CDR2 YNNKEL (reference sequence). Germline trimming cut 4 bases from V and 11 bases from J; bases unmatched to any gene: 6. The CDR3 loop spans 13 amino acids. The CDR3 region has the DNA TGTGCCAGCAGCCGCGGACAGGGGACCCCCATATATTTT. The encoded protein is CASSRGQGTPIYF.

V gene TRBV3-1 (or the pseudogene TRBV3-2) combines with J gene TRBJ1-2; D is undetermined. V was pared by 2 bases and J by 8 bases, with 6 bases between. Germline V gene data show CDR1 as LGHDT and CDR2 as YNNKEL (reference sequence). This CDR3 comprises 11 residues. The CDR3 sequence is CASSQLGGYTF. CDR3 nucleotide sequence: TGTGCCAGCAGCCAATTGGGCGGCTACACCTTC.

V and J are TRBV27 and TRBJ2-1; D is possibly TRBD2 (7 bases). The CDR3 covers 13 residues. Trimming shortened V by 5 bases and J by 11 bases, and 16 bases separated the two germline ends. Per the germline V gene, CDR1 is MNHEY and CDR2 is SMNVEV (reference sequence). The CDR3 loop reads CASSPPGGLKQFF. For the CDR3, the DNA is TGTGCCAGCAGTCCCCCGGGGGGCCTAAAGCAGTTCTTC.

Here the CDR3 reads CASSQDQEGPNTGELFF. DNA of the CDR3: TGCGCCAGCAGCCAAGATCAGGAGGGACCGAACACCGGGGAGCTGTTTTTT. J is TRBJ2-2 and V is TRBV4-1, with a tentative D call TRBD2 (6 bases). V lost 0 bases, J lost 0 bases, and 11 bases lay in between. Germline lookup yields CDR1 MGHRA and CDR2 YSYEKL. The CDR3 is made up of 17 amino acids.

The DNA for the CDR3 is TGTGCCAGCAGTCAGGACAGGGGCCCTTACAATGAGCAGTTCTTC. As protein: CASSQDRGPYNEQFF. This rearrangement joins TRBV27 to TRBJ2-1; 9 bases are a match to TRBD1. This CDR3 region has 15 residues. Germline assignment: CDR1 MNHEY and CDR2 SMNVEV (reference sequence). The junction had 6 bases not matched to a gene; V was cut back by 5 bases and J by 4 bases.

V and J are TRBV4-3 and TRBJ2-5, with TRBD2 matching over 9 bases. The V gene's germline CDR1 is LGHNA and CDR2 YSLEER. The CDR3 is 16 residues long. Trimming took 6 bases from V and 2 from J; bases not matched to a gene: 10. CDR3 in DNA: TGCGCCAGCAGTCCTTTGGCGGGGGGGCGACAAGAGACCCAGTACTTC. Translated: CASSPLAGGRQETQYF.

The genes are TRBV6-1 and TRBJ2-7; 9 nucleotides line up with TRBD1. Germline lookup yields CDR1 MNHNS and CDR2 SASEGT. The CDR3 runs 15 residues. The ends lost 3 bases at V and 1 base at J; junction bases unmatched: 4. In nucleotides, the CDR3 is TGTGCCAGCAGTGACCGGGACAGGGCTTCCTACGAGCAGTACTTC. The encoded protein is CASSDRDRASYEQYF.

The V and J genes are TRBV4-1 and TRBJ2-7; possibly TRBD2 for D (6 bases). The ends were cut back, 1 base at V and 1 base at J, with 11 bases in the middle. This CDR3 region has 15 residues. Germline V gives CDR1 MGHRA, CDR2 YSYEKL. CDR3 sequence reads: CASSQVMGGSYEQYF. CDR3 in DNA: TGCGCCAGCAGCCAAGTAATGGGGGGATCCTACGAGCAGTACTTC.

The V call is TRBV19, the J call TRBJ2-5; TRBD2 matches 9 bases. The germline gives CDR1 LNHDA, CDR2 SQIVND (reference sequence). The trim removed 1 base at V and 1 base at J, leaving 13 bases unmatched. The CDR3 loop spans 19 amino acids. The CDR3 region is CASSIVIIVAGVRQETQYF. CDR3 sequence (DNA): TGTGCCAGTAGTATAGTCATAATCGTAGCGGGGGTACGCCAAGAGACCCAGTACTTC.

V is TRBV7-2 and J is TRBJ2-1, with 11 bases matching TRBD2. Germline lookup yields CDR1 SGHTA and CDR2 FQGNSA. V lost 3 bases, J lost 1 base, and 2 bases stayed unmatched. The CDR3 is 16 residues long. The CDR3 DNA reads as TGTGCCAGCAGCTTGGGACTAGCGGATTCCTACAATGAGCAGTTCTTC. Residues: CASSLGLADSYNEQFF.